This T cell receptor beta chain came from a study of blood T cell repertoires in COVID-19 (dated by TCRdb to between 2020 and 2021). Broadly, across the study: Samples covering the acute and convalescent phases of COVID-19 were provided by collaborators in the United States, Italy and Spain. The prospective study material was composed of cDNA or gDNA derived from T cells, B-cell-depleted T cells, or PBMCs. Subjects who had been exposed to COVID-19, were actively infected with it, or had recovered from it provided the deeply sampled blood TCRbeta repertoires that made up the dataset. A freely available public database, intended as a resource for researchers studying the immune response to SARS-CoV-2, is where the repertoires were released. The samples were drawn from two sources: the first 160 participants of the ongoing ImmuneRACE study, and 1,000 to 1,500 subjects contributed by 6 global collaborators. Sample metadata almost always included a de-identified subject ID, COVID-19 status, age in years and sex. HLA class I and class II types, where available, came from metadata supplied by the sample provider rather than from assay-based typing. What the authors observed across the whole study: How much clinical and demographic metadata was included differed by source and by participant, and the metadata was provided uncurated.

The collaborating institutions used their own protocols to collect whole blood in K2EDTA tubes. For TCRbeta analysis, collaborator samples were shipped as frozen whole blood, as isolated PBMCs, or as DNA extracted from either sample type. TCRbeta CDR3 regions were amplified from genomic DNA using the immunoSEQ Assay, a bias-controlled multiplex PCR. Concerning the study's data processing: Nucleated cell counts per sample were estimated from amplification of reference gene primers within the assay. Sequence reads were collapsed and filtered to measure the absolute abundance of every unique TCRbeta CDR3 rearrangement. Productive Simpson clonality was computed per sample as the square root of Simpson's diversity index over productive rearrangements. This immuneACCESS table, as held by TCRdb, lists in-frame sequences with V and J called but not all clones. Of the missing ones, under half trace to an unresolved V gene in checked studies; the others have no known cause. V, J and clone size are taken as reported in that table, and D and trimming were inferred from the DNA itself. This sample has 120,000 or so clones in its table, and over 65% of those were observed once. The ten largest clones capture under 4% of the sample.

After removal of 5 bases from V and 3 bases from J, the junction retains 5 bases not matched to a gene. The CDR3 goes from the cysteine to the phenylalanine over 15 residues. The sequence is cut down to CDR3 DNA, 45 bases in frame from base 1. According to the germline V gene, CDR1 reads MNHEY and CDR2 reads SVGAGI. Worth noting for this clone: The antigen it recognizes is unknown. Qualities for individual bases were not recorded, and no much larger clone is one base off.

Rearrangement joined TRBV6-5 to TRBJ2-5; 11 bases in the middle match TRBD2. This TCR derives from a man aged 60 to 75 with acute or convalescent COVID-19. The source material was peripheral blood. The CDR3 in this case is CASSPLTSGEETQYF. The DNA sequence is TGTGCCAGCAGTCCCCTGACTAGCGGGGAAGAGACCCAGTACTTC.